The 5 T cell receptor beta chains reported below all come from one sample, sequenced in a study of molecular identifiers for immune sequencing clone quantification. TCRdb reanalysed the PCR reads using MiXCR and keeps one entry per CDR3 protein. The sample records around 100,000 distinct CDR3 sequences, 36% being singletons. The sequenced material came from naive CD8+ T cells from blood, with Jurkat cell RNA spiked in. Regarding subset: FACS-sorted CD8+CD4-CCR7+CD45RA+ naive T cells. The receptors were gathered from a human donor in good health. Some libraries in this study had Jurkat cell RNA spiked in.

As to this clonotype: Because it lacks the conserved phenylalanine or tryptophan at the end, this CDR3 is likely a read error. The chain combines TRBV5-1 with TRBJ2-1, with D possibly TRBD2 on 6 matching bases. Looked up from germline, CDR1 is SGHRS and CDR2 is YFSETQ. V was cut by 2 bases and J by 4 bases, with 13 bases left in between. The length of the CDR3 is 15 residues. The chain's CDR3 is CASSFSSGRYNEQFL. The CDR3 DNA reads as TGCGCCAGCAGCTTTTCCAGCGGGCGGTACAATGAGCAGTTCCTC.

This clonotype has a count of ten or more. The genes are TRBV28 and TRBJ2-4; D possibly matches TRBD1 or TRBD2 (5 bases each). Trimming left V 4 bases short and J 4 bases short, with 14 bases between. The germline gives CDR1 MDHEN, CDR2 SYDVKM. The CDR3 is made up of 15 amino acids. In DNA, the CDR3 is TGTGCCAGCAGTTGGGGCGTAGCGCGTAAAAACATTCAGTACTTC. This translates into CASSWGVARKNIQYF.

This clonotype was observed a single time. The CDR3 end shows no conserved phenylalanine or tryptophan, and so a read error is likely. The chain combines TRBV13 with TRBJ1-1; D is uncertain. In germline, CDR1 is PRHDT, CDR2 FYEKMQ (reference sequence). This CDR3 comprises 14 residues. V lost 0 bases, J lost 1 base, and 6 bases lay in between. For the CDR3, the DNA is TGTGCCAGCAGCTTAGGGGAACCGAACACTGAAGCTTTCATT. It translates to CASSLGEPNTEAFI.

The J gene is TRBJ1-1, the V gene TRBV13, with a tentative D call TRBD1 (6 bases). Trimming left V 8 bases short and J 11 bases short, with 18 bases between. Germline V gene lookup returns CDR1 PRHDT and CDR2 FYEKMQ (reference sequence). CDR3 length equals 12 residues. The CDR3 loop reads CASCSRGPDAFF. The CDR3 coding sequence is TGTGCCAGCTGCTCGCGGGGGCCAGATGCTTTCTTT.

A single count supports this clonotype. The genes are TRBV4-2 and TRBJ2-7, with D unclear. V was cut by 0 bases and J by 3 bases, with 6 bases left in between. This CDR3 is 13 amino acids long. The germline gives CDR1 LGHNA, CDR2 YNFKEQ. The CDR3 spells CASSQDRNYEQYF. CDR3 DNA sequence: TGTGCCAGCAGCCAAGATCGGAACTACGAGCAGTACTTC.